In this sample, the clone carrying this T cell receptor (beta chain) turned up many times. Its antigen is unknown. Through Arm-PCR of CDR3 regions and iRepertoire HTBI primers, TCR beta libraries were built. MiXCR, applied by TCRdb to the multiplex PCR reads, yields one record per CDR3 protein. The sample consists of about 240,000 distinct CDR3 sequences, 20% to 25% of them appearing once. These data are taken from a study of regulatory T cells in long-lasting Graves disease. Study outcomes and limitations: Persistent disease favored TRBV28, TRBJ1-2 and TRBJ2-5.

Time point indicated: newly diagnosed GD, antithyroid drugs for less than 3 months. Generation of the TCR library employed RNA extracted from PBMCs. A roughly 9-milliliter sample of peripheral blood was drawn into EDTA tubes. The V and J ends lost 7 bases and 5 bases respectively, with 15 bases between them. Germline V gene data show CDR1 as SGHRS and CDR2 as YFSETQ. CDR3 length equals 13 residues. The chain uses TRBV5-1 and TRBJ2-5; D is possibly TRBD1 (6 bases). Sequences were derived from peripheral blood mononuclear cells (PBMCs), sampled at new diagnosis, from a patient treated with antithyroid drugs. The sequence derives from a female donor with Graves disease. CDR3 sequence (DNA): TGCGCCAGCGGACAACAGGGCGCCGAGACCCAGTACTTC. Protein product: CASGQQGAETQYF.